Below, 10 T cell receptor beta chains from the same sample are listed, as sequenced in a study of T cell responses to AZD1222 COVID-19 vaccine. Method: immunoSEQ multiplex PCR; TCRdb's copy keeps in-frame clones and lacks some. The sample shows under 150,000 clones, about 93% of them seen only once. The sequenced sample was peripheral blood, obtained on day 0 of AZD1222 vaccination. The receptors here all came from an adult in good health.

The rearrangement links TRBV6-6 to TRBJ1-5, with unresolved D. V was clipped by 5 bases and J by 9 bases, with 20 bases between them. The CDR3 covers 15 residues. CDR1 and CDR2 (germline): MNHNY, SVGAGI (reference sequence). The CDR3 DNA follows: TGTGCCAGCAGTCTAGGGCCCCCGTCCCAAGGGCCCCAGCATTTT. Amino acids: CASSLGPPSQGPQHF.

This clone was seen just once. DNA of the CDR3: TGTGCCAGCAGTTTCACTACTAAGGTACTGCACACAGATACGCAGTATTTT. The encoded protein is CASSFTTKVLHTDTQYF. The chain is built from TRBV27 and TRBJ2-3, with D hard to call. There are 17 residues in the CDR3. V shed 3 bases and J shed 2 bases, with 18 bases lying between them. Germline assignment: CDR1 MNHEY and CDR2 SMNVEV (reference sequence).

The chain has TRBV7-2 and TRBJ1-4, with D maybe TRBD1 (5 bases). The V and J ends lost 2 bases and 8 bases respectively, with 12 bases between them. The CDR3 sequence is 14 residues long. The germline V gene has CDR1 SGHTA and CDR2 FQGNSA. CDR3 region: CASSLQRGREKLFF. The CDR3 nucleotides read TGTGCCAGCAGCTTACAAAGGGGTCGGGAAAAACTGTTTTTT.

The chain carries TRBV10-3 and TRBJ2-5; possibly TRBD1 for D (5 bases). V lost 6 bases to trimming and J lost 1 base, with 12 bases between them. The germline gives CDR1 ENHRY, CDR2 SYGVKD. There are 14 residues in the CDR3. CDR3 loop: CAISPMGRQETQYF. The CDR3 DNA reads TGTGCCATCAGCCCCATGGGGCGCCAAGAGACCCAGTACTTC.

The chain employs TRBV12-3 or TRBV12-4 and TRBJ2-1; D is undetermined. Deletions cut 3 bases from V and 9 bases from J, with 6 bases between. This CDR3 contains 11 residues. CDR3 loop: CASSFRSEQFF. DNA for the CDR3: TGTGCCAGCAGTTTCAGAAGTGAGCAGTTCTTC.

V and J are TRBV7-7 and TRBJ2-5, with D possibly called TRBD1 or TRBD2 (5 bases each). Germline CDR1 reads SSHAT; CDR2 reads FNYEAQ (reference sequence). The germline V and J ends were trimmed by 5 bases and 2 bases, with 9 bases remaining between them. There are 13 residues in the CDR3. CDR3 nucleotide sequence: TGTGCCAGCAGCCGGGACCGGCAAGAGACCCAGTACTTC. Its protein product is CASSRDRQETQYF.

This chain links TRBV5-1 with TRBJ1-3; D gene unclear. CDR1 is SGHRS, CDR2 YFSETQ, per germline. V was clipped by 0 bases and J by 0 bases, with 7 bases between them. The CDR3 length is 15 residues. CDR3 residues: CASSLAASSGNTIYF. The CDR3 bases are TGCGCCAGCAGCTTGGCGGCTAGCTCTGGAAACACCATATATTTT.

This CDR3 is CASSYGGGSTDTQYF. The CDR3 region has the DNA TGTGCCAGCAGTTACGGTGGCGGGAGCACAGATACGCAGTATTTT. The rearrangement links TRBV6-5 to TRBJ2-3, with a weak D call TRBD2 (5 bases). There are 15 residues in the CDR3. V lost 2 bases and J lost 0, with 9 bases in between. Per germline, CDR1 MNHEY and CDR2 SVGAGI.

This chain's CDR3 is CASSLIITNTGELFF. CDR3 bases: TGTGCCAGCAGCTTAATCATCACCAACACCGGGGAGCTGTTTTTT. The V gene is TRBV11-2, the J gene TRBJ2-2; D ambiguous. V was cut by 2 bases and J by 2 bases, with 9 bases left in between. This CDR3 is built from 15 residues. CDR1 is SGHAT, CDR2 FQNNGV, per germline.

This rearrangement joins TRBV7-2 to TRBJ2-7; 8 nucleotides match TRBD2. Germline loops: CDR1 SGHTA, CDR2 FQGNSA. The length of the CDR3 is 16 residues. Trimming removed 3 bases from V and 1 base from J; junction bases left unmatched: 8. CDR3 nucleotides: TGTGCCAGCAGCTTCCGAGCGGGAGCTGGATCCTACGAGCAGTACTTC. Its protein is CASSFRAGAGSYEQYF.